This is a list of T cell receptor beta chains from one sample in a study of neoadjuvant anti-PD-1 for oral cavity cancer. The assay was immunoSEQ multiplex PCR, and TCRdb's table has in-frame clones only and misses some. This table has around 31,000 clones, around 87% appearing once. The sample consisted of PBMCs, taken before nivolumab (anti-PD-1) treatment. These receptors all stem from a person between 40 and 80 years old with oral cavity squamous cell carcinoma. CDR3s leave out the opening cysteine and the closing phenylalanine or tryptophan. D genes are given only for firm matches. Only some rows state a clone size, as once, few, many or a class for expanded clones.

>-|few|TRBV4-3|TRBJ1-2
ASSQDWESRYGYT
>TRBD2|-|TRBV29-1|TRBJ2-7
SVVALRLAGLEESYEQY
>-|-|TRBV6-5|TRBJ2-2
ASSSDRLETGELF
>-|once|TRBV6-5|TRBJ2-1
ASSRHNEQF
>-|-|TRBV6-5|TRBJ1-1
ASSASSFYTEAF
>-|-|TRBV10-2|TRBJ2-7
ASSESPPRPYEQY
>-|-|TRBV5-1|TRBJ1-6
ASSLAGEGRSPLH
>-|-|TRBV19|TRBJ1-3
ASSLETSGLDTIY
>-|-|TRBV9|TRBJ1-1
ASSVERANTEAF
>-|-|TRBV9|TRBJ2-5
ASSVGPNQETQY
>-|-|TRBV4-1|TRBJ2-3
ASSQTGLRTDTQY
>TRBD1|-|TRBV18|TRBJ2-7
ASSRQRQGENEQY
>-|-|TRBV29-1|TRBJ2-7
SAQVDGFEQY
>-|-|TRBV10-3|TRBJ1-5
AISESKTLQVSRGQPQH
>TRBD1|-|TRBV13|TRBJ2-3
ASREHRGFADTQY
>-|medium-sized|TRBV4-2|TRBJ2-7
ASSQNRYEQY
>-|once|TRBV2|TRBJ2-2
ASTESGTGELF
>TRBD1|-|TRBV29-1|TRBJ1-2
SVGRTGGDYGYT
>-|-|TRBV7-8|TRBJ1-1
ASSLGVDTEAF
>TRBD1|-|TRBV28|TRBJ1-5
ASRQTGGNQPQH
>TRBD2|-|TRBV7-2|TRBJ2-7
ASSLIWRGVYEQY
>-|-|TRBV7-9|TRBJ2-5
ASSSTELMETQY
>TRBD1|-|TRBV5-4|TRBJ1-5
ASSSPPGTGVPRRVKPQH
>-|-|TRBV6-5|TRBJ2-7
ASSTYYEQY
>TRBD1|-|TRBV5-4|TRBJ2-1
ASSYRGSSYNEQF
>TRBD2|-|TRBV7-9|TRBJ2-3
ASSLTSGGKY
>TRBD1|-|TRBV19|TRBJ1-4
ASSMERLGDRAGKLF
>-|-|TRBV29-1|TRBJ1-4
SSQGLNEKLF
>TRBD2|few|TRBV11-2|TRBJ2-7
ASSLGTSGAYEQY
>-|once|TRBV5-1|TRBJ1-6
ASSLRGGRSPLH
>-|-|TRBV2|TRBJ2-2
ASSQGREETGELF
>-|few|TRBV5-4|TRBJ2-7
ASSTIRGQNPYEQY
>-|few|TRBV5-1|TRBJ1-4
ASSPDPANEKLF
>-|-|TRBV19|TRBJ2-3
ASSLGTGTDTQY
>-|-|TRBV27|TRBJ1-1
ASSLSGTMNTEAF
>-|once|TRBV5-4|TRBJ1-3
ASSLSLGPGNTIY
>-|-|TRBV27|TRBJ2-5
ASSFWREETQY
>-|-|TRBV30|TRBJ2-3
AWSRDTQY
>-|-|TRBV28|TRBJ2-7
ASRKGQSSYEQY
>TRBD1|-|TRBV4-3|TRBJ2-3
ASSQDRVRDRATDTQY
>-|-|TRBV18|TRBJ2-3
ASSPRTGTDTQY
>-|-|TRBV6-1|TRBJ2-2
ASSGMGRNTGELF
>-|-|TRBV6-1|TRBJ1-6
ARSIEPYNSPLH
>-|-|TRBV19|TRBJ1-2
ASSIVGTNYGYT
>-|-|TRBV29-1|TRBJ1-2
SVDRGVHYGYT
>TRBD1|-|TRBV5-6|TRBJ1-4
ASSLDRDRVEKLF
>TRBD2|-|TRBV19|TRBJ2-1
ASSTQLAGGLYNEQF
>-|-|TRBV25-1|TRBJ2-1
ASSPMDGNLYNEQF
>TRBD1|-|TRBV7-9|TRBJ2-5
ASSLRTGTQETQY
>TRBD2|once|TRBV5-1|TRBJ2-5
ASSLVPAGQETQY
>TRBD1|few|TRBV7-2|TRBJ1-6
ASSLAGQGRNSPLH